These T cell receptor beta chains were read from a single sample in a study of shared clonotypes between healthy human individuals. Some clones are missing from TCRdb's copy, which holds only in-frame ones; the method was immunoSEQ multiplex PCR. The sample shows about 2.3 million clones, less than 95% of them seen only once. Sequencing was performed on naive CD4+ T cells from PBMCs. The source is a man in his late teens or twenties in good health. Some clones in this sample may be carry-over from other donors' samples. The CDR3 runs from the conserved cysteine through the conserved F or W. D genes are given only for firm matches. Rows may omit the clone size; those that give it use once, few, many or a size class.

J: TRBJ2-1; V: TRBV21-1; size: once; D: -; CDR3: CASSKNLGLAGDGYNEQFF; DNA: TGTGCCAGCAGCAAAAATTTAGGCCTAGCGGGAGACGGCTACAATGAGCAGTTCTTC
J: TRBJ2-1; V: TRBV2; size: -; D: -; CDR3: CASSVPQSSYNEQFF; DNA: TGTGCCAGCAGTGTCCCTCAGAGCTCCTACAATGAGCAGTTCTTC
J: TRBJ2-7; V: TRBV5-6; size: -; D: TRBD1; CDR3: CASSLAGLGQNYEQYF; DNA: TGTGCCAGCAGCTTGGCTGGACTGGGACAGAACTACGAGCAGTACTTC
J: TRBJ1-3; V: TRBV7-2; size: -; D: -; CDR3: CASSLLGAKEGNTIYF; DNA: TGTGCCAGCAGCTTACTCGGTGCAAAAGAGGGAAACACCATATATTTT
J: TRBJ2-1; V: TRBV9; size: once; D: TRBD2; CDR3: CASSVDGSGRDEQFF; DNA: TGTGCCAGCAGCGTAGATGGTAGCGGGAGGGATGAGCAGTTCTTC
J: TRBJ1-6; V: TRBV7-8; size: -; D: -; CDR3: CASSLPGTGVSPLHF; DNA: TGTGCCAGCAGCCTACCAGGCACGGGCGTTTCACCCCTCCACTTT
J: TRBJ2-5; V: TRBV30; size: -; D: -; CDR3: CAWSVKAAQETQYF; DNA: TGTGCCTGGAGTGTAAAAGCGGCCCAAGAGACCCAGTACTTC
J: TRBJ2-3; V: TRBV7-2; size: -; D: -; CDR3: CASSWRIDIRSTDTQYF; DNA: TGTGCCAGCAGCTGGAGAATCGACATCCGGAGCACAGATACGCAGTATTTT
J: TRBJ1-1; V: TRBV5-5; size: -; D: -; CDR3: CASSLYQTPGLRNTEAFF; DNA: TGTGCCAGCAGCTTGTACCAAACGCCGGGACTCAGGAACACTGAAGCTTTCTTT
J: TRBJ2-5; V: TRBV28; size: once; D: -; CDR3: CASSLLPAGETQYF; DNA: TGTGCCAGCAGTTTATTACCGGCAGGAGAGACCCAGTACTTC
J: TRBJ2-7; V: TRBV28; size: -; D: -; CDR3: CASGQGSYEQYF; DNA: TGTGCCTCAGGGCAGGGATCCTACGAGCAGTACTTC
J: TRBJ2-1; V: TRBV29-1; size: -; D: TRBD2; CDR3: CSVETGRASYNEQFF; DNA: TGCAGCGTTGAAACCGGGAGGGCCTCCTACAATGAGCAGTTCTTC
J: TRBJ1-5; V: TRBV7-3; size: -; D: TRBD1; CDR3: CASSRDRGQPQHF; DNA: TGTGCCAGCAGCCGGGACAGGGGACAGCCCCAGCATTTT
J: TRBJ1-1; V: TRBV4-1; size: -; D: TRBD1; CDR3: CASSLGQGAREAFF; DNA: TGCGCCAGCAGCCTAGGACAGGGGGCGCGTGAAGCTTTCTTT
J: TRBJ2-7; V: TRBV2; size: -; D: -; CDR3: CAIRAGGDRHEQYF; DNA: TGTGCCATCCGAGCCGGAGGGGATCGGCACGAGCAGTACTTC
J: TRBJ2-3; V: TRBV19; size: -; D: -; CDR3: CASSPARGQGISSGRRHTQYF; DNA: TGTGCCAGTAGTCCCGCCCGCGGACAGGGAATCAGTAGCGGGAGAAGACATACGCAGTATTTT
J: TRBJ1-2; V: TRBV27; size: -; D: -; CDR3: CASSRIPGRTDGYTF; DNA: TGTGCCAGCAGCCGAATTCCCGGGCGAACGGATGGCTACACCTTC
J: TRBJ1-4; V: TRBV6-5; size: -; D: -; CDR3: CASSPWGTNEKLFF; DNA: TGTGCCAGCAGCCCGTGGGGAACTAATGAAAAACTGTTTTTT
J: TRBJ1-2; V: TRBV27; size: -; D: TRBD1; CDR3: CASTPTIEGARWYGYTF; DNA: TGTGCCAGCACTCCAACGATCGAGGGGGCGCGGTGGTATGGCTACACCTTC
J: TRBJ2-1; V: TRBV5-4; size: -; D: TRBD2; CDR3: CASESGGLYNEQFF; DNA: TGTGCCAGCGAAAGCGGGGGCTTATACAATGAGCAGTTCTTC
J: TRBJ1-1; V: TRBV29-1; size: -; D: TRBD1; CDR3: CSVAAGTGGVSTEAFF; DNA: TGCAGCGTTGCGGCGGGGACAGGGGGAGTCAGCACTGAAGCTTTCTTT
J: TRBJ2-7; V: TRBV5-5; size: -; D: -; CDR3: CASSLEVYEQYF; DNA: TGTGCCAGCAGCCTAGAAGTTTACGAGCAGTACTTC
J: TRBJ1-2; V: TRBV5-1; size: -; D: -; CDR3: CASSSPETQTYGYTF; DNA: TGCGCCAGCAGCTCCCCGGAAACACAAACCTATGGCTACACCTTT
J: TRBJ1-2; V: TRBV28; size: once; D: -; CDR3: CASTDTIDRIYGYTF; DNA: TGTGCCAGCACCGATACCATCGACAGGATCTATGGCTACACCTTC
J: TRBJ1-1; V: TRBV30; size: few; D: TRBD1; CDR3: CAWRWTGEAFF; DNA: TGTGCCTGGAGGTGGACAGGGGAAGCTTTCTTT
J: TRBJ2-3; V: TRBV6-5; size: -; D: TRBD1; CDR3: CATRRGGGLTDTQYF; DNA: TGTGCCACCCGGAGAGGGGGCGGTCTTACAGATACGCAGTATTTT
J: TRBJ1-1; V: TRBV28; size: -; D: -; CDR3: CASSLSRTVVMNTEAFF; DNA: TGTGCCAGCAGTTTGTCCCGGACAGTAGTCATGAACACTGAAGCTTTCTTT
J: TRBJ1-2; V: TRBV5-1; size: -; D: -; CDR3: CASSLAPLVTPVPSGGYTF; DNA: TGCGCCAGCAGCTTGGCCCCGCTTGTCACCCCGGTACCGTCTGGCGGCTACACCTTC
J: TRBJ2-3; V: TRBV5-1; size: -; D: -; CDR3: CASSLSGLDTDTQYF; DNA: TGCGCCAGCAGCTTATCGGGACTGGACACAGATACGCAGTATTTT
J: TRBJ1-1; V: TRBV2; size: -; D: -; CDR3: CASSPEEVAEAFF; DNA: TGTGCCAGCAGTCCGGAGGAGGTAGCTGAAGCTTTCTTT
J: TRBJ2-7; V: TRBV5-4; size: -; D: TRBD1; CDR3: CASSPRTGGNEQYF; DNA: TGTGCCAGCAGCCCCCGGACAGGGGGCAACGAGCAGTACTTC
J: TRBJ1-5; V: TRBV29-1; size: -; D: TRBD1; CDR3: CSAQGQANQPQHF; DNA: TGCAGCGCGCAGGGACAGGCAAATCAGCCCCAGCATTTT
J: TRBJ2-3; V: TRBV19; size: -; D: -; CDR3: CASKYGYTDTQYF; DNA: TGTGCCAGTAAATATGGATACACAGATACGCAGTATTTT
J: TRBJ2-2; V: TRBV18; size: -; D: -; CDR3: CASSPGRDTGELFF; DNA: TGTGCCAGCTCACCTGGCAGGGACACCGGGGAGCTGTTTTTT
J: TRBJ1-1; V: TRBV6-5; size: once; D: TRBD1; CDR3: CASSKYATGGAGAFF; DNA: TGTGCCAGCAGCAAATACGCGACAGGGGGCGCAGGAGCTTTCTTT
J: TRBJ2-7; V: TRBV5-1; size: -; D: TRBD2; CDR3: CASSPRVGGSYEQYF; DNA: TGCGCCAGCAGCCCAAGAGTCGGGGGGTCCTACGAGCAGTACTTC
J: TRBJ1-2; V: TRBV19; size: -; D: TRBD1; CDR3: CASRPTTRTGMRKNYGYTF; DNA: TGTGCCAGTAGGCCCACGACCCGGACAGGAATGAGAAAGAACTATGGCTACACCTTC
J: TRBJ1-1; V: TRBV28; size: -; D: TRBD1; CDR3: CASSLVRGDTEAFF; DNA: TGTGCCAGCAGTTTAGTCAGGGGGGACACTGAAGCTTTCTTT
J: TRBJ1-2; V: TRBV29-1; size: -; D: -; CDR3: CSVGEGNGYTF; DNA: TGCAGCGTTGGCGAGGGGAATGGCTACACCTTC
J: TRBJ2-2; V: TRBV7-3; size: -; D: -; CDR3: CASSEGPYDGELFF; DNA: TGTGCCAGCAGCGAAGGGCCGTACGACGGGGAGCTGTTTTTT
J: TRBJ2-3; V: TRBV7-8; size: -; D: -; CDR3: CASSLVSSSRTDTQYF; DNA: TGTGCCAGCAGCTTAGTATCTAGTTCACGCACAGATACGCAGTATTTT
J: TRBJ2-2; V: TRBV5-4; size: once; D: TRBD2; CDR3: CASSSWDDVAGGRDTGELFF; DNA: TGTGCCAGCAGCTCCTGGGACGACGTAGCGGGAGGGCGTGACACCGGGGAGCTGTTTTTT
J: TRBJ1-6; V: TRBV20-1; size: -; D: -; CDR3: CSAKGYSPLHF; DNA: TGCAGTGCTAAGGGGTATTCACCCCTCCACTTT
J: TRBJ1-2; V: TRBV16; size: -; D: TRBD1; CDR3: CASSQWDAGGGYGYTF; DNA: TGTGCCAGCAGCCAATGGGACGCAGGGGGCGGCTATGGCTACACCTTC
J: TRBJ2-5; V: TRBV6-1; size: -; D: -; CDR3: CASSVRSDAAVEQETQYF; DNA: TGTGCCAGCAGTGTAAGATCCGACGCCGCAGTAGAGCAAGAGACCCAGTACTTC
J: TRBJ2-7; V: TRBV6-5; size: -; D: TRBD1; CDR3: CASSRQGAFYEQYF; DNA: TGTGCCAGCAGCAGACAGGGGGCATTTTACGAGCAGTACTTC
J: TRBJ1-5; V: TRBV28; size: -; D: TRBD1; CDR3: CASSRTGGGQPQHF; DNA: TGTGCCAGCAGTAGAACAGGGGGCGGTCAGCCCCAGCATTTT
J: TRBJ2-7; V: TRBV5-1; size: -; D: -; CDR3: CASSPTAGLAYEQYF; DNA: TGCGCCAGCAGCCCCACGGCGGGGCTAGCCTACGAGCAGTACTTC
J: TRBJ2-7; V: TRBV15; size: -; D: -; CDR3: CATSAGASYEQYF; DNA: TGTGCCACCAGCGCAGGGGCCTCCTACGAGCAGTACTTC
J: TRBJ2-3; V: TRBV2; size: -; D: TRBD2; CDR3: CASNSLLAGGDTQYF; DNA: TGTGCCAGCAACTCACTCCTAGCGGGAGGAGATACGCAGTATTTT
J: TRBJ1-3; V: TRBV5-1; size: -; D: -; CDR3: CAGKDAHSGNTIYF; DNA: TGCGCCGGAAAGGACGCACACTCTGGAAACACCATATATTTT